The 15 T cell receptor beta chains in this list originate from one sample, sequenced in a study of blood T cell repertoires in COVID-19. Clones were sequenced by immunoSEQ multiplex PCR, and TCRdb holds only the in-frame ones, with some missing. Among over 200,000 clones, approximately 84% were seen once, and the ten largest hold about 2%. Sequenced input: PBMCs or T cells enriched from blood (not recorded which). Receptors originate from a man aged 60 to 69 who had recovered from COVID-19.

This clone is a singleton in its sample. V usage is TRBV4-3 and J usage is TRBJ1-6; tentatively, D is TRBD1 (6 bases). This CDR3 comprises 15 residues. Germline V lookup: CDR1 LGHNA, CDR2 YSLEER. The V gene lost 4 bases and the J gene lost 4 bases, with 11 bases spanning the gap. Here the CDR3 reads CASSPGQPYNSPLHF. CDR3 DNA sequence: TGCGCCAGCAGCCCAGGACAGCCATATAATTCACCCCTCCACTTT.

The CDR3 bases are TGTGCCAGCAGCCAGGGACAGGGATTCTATGGCTACACCTTC. Amino acids: CASSQGQGFYGYTF. V usage is TRBV3-1 (or the pseudogene TRBV3-2) and J usage is TRBJ1-2, with 9 bases identical to TRBD1. Trimming at V came to 3 bases and at J to 4 bases, leaving 3 bases not matched to a gene. Germline V CDR1 and CDR2: LGHDT, YNNKEL (reference sequence). The CDR3 is 14 amino acids.

The chain carries TRBV30 and TRBJ1-6, with 8 bases aligning to TRBD1. Germline CDR1 GTSNPN, CDR2 SVGIG (reference sequence). This CDR3 has 14 residues. Trimming cost V 2 bases and J 10 bases; bases outside gene matches: 7. CDR3 residues: CAWSRQGAGSPLHF. CDR3 DNA: TGTGCCTGGAGTAGGCAGGGGGCCGGATCACCCCTCCACTTT. Combining the CDR3 with reference TRBV30 and TRBJ1-6 gives the whole variable domain SQTIHQWPATLVQPVGSPLSLECTVEGTSNPNLYWYRQAAGRGLQLLFYSVGIGQISSEVPQNLSASRPQDRQFILSSKKLLLSDSGFYLCAWSRQGAGSPLHFGNGTRLTVT.

This sequence joins TRBV10-3 and TRBJ2-4, with a tentative D call TRBD2 (6 bases). Trimming cost V 5 bases and J 0 bases, with 17 bases left between them. The CDR3 is made up of 17 amino acids. In germline, CDR1 is ENHRY, CDR2 SYGVKD. CDR3 bases: TGTGCCATCAGTCGGGAGTTCACAGGCTCAGCCAAAAACATTCAGTACTTC. It codes for CAISREFTGSAKNIQYF.

The genes are TRBV5-8 and TRBJ2-7; 10 nucleotides match TRBD1. The CDR3 has 14 amino acids. The germline CDR1 and CDR2 sequences are SGHTS and YDEGEE. Unmatched junction bases numbered 9, after V lost 7 bases and J lost 5 bases. The CDR3 DNA sequence: TGTGCCAGCGGCTACCGGGACAGGGGAAACGAGCAGTACTTC. The encoded protein is CASGYRDRGNEQYF.

The chain carries TRBV3-1 (or the pseudogene TRBV3-2) and TRBJ2-7; the match to TRBD1 covers 8 bases. With V trimmed by 4 bases and J by 0 bases, 5 bases remained unmatched. Germline CDR1 is LGHDT and CDR2 is YNNKEL (reference sequence). The CDR3 spans 15 residues. DNA for the CDR3: TGTGCCAGCAGCCCCCGGGGACAGGTCTCCTACGAGCAGTACTTC. Residues: CASSPRGQVSYEQYF.

The chain is built from TRBV7-6 and TRBJ1-2, with 10 nucleotides matching TRBD1. Germline trimming cut 1 base from V and 6 bases from J; bases unmatched to any gene: 8. Germline CDR1 is SGHVS and CDR2 is FNYEAQ. This CDR3 is 16 amino acids long. The CDR3 region is CASSLDTLGQGDGYTF. In nucleotides, the CDR3 is TGTGCCAGCAGCTTAGACACTCTCGGACAGGGGGATGGCTACACCTTC.

Comment on this clone: At one of its ends the junction is not consistent with the germline gene, which may arise from a read error. This chain links TRBV6-1 with TRBJ2-2, with 9 positions matching TRBD1. Per the germline V gene, CDR1 is MNHNS and CDR2 is SASEGT. The CDR3 is made up of 16 amino acids. As DNA, the CDR3 is TGTGCCAGCAGTGCCCGGGACAGGGTGAACACCAGGGAGCTGTTTTTT. Its translation: CASSARDRVNTRELFF.

The V and J genes are TRBV2 and TRBJ2-7; D may be TRBD2 (5 bases). CDR1 and CDR2 from the germline V gene are SNHLY and FYNNEI. With 3 bases removed from V and 6 bases from J, the gap between germline ends came to 15 bases. The CDR3 consists of 14 residues. The CDR3 nucleotides are TGTGCCAGCAGTGACAGGCGGGCCCAGAGCGAGCAGTACTTC. Translation: CASSDRRAQSEQYF.

The rearrangement joins TRBV12-3 or TRBV12-4 to TRBJ1-2, with TRBD1 matching 7 bases. This CDR3 contains 13 residues. J was trimmed by 12 bases and V by 1 base; bases with no gene match: 8. The CDR3 reads CASSLGQGVIHTF. CDR3 DNA sequence: TGTGCCAGCAGTTTAGGGCAGGGGGTGATCCACACCTTC.

The count of this clone is one. The V call is TRBV5-6, the J call TRBJ2-7; maybe TRBD1 (6 bases). CDR3 length equals 14 residues. The germline gives CDR1 SGHDT, CDR2 YYEEEE. Trimming pared 3 bases from V and 2 bases from J, leaving 12 bases between. The CDR3 reads CASSSGQTPYEQYF. The CDR3 DNA sequence: TGTGCCAGCAGCTCGGGACAAACCCCCTACGAGCAGTACTTC. Supplemented by reference TRBV5-6 and TRBJ2-7, the full variable domain reads DAGVTQSPTHLIKTRGQQVTLRCSPKSGHDTVSWYQQALGQGPQFIFQYYEEEERQRGNFPDRFSGHQFPNYSSELNVNALLLGDSALYLCASSSGQTPYEQYFGPGTRLTVT.

The rearrangement joins TRBV7-8 to TRBJ2-3; D remains unclear. CDR1 and CDR2 from the germline V gene are SGHVS and FQNEAQ. The CDR3 extends over 14 amino acids. Trimming took 1 base from V and 0 from J, leaving 5 bases between them. The CDR3 reads CASSLGASTDTQYF. The CDR3 DNA sequence: TGTGCCAGCAGCTTAGGGGCTAGCACAGATACGCAGTATTTT.

This clone occurred a few times. V usage is TRBV7-9 and J usage is TRBJ1-2, with D unresolved. The V and J ends lost 2 bases and 4 bases respectively, with 11 bases between them. Germline CDR1 reads SEHNR; CDR2 reads FQNEAQ (reference sequence). The CDR3 has 14 amino acids. CDR3 DNA sequence: TGTGCCAGCAGCTTATCGTCCGGGGTCTATGGCTACACCTTC. This encodes CASSLSSGVYGYTF.

The chain joins TRBV4-1 to TRBJ1-3; D ambiguous. Germline assignment: CDR1 MGHRA and CDR2 YSYEKL. Trimming took off 0 bases at V and 4 bases at J, with 10 bases between the two ends. This CDR3 region has 15 residues. The CDR3 reads CASSQEPTRGNTIYF. CDR3 coding DNA: TGCGCCAGCAGCCAAGAACCAACAAGAGGAAACACCATATATTTT.

This rearrangement joins TRBV3-1 (or the pseudogene TRBV3-2) to TRBJ1-1; maybe TRBD1 (5 bases). V was pared by 8 bases and J by 10 bases, with 14 bases between. This CDR3 contains 11 residues. Germline-derived CDR1 and CDR2 are LGHDT and YNNKEL (reference sequence). CDR3: CASSRGSVAFF. The CDR3 coding sequence is TGTGCCAGCTCTAGGGGTTCGGTAGCTTTCTTT.